These 15 T cell receptor beta chains originate from one sample sequenced in a study of post-analysis software for immune sequencing data. Researchers reported that TCR beta cDNA libraries carried unique molecular identifiers. Using its own MiXCR run on the PCR reads, TCRdb lists one record per CDR3 protein. The data contain about 570,000 distinct CDR3 sequences, around 36% of them seen just once; the ten biggest clones take up approximately 6%. Their antigens are not known. Study observations and caveats: Controls showed lower frequencies than patients for a handful of TRBV segments, and TRBV5-6, TRBV5-1 and TRBV20-1 were among these.

What was sequenced was blood. Receptors were obtained from a girl aged 2-17 years with multiple sclerosis.

CDR3 residues: CASSAAGGGETQYF. The DNA for the CDR3 is TGTGCCAGCAGTGCAGCGGGGGGTGGAGAGACCCAGTACTTC. The rearrangement links TRBV6-5 to TRBJ2-7; TRBD2 matches at 9 bases. TRBJ2-5 matches the DNA end more closely, so the J call is doubtful. Germline loops: CDR1 MNHEY, CDR2 SVGAGI. This CDR3 is 14 amino acids long.

This clonotype was observed a few times. The chain has TRBV4-1 and TRBJ2-7, with D unclear. V was cut by 1 base and J by 1 base, with 8 bases left in between. Germline V gene lookup returns CDR1 MGHRA and CDR2 YSYEKL. This CDR3 comprises 14 residues. The CDR3 bases are TGCGCCAGCAGCCAAGTAGGCGATTCCTACGAGCAGTACTTC. Its protein is CASSQVGDSYEQYF.

This clonotype has just a few counts. The rearrangement uses TRBV4-1 and TRBJ1-1; D is ambiguous. Germline-derived CDR1 and CDR2 are MGHRA and YSYEKL. Trimming shortened V by 3 bases and J by 1 base, and 3 bases separated the two germline ends. This CDR3 region has 12 residues. The DNA for the CDR3 is TGCGCCAGCAGCCACCAGAACACTGAAGCTTTCTTT. Translating gives CASSHQNTEAFF.

The rearrangement uses TRBV3-1 and TRBJ2-7; maybe TRBD1 (5 bases). The CDR3 length is 14 residues. The ends were cut back, 4 bases at V and 5 bases at J, with 15 bases in the middle. CDR1 LGHDT and CDR2 YNNKEL come from the germline V gene (reference sequence). The DNA for the CDR3 is TGTGCCAGCAGCCCCCGGACAACGAGACACGAGCAGTACTTC. Protein product: CASSPRTTRHEQYF.

The chain recombines TRBV18 with TRBJ2-3, with 11 bases lining up with TRBD1. V was pared by 1 base and J by 2 bases, with 8 bases of the junction left unmatched. This CDR3 contains 18 residues. Germline assignment: CDR1 KGHSH and CDR2 LQKENI. For the CDR3, the DNA is TGTGCCAGCTCACCACTTGCCGCGGGACAGGGGGTCACAGATACGCAGTATTTT. As protein: CASSPLAAGQGVTDTQYF.

This clonotype was seen only a few times. This chain uses TRBV27 with TRBJ1-4; a weak D match, TRBD1 (6 bases). CDR1 and CDR2 (germline): MNHEY, SMNVEV (reference sequence). Between the trimmed V and J ends, which lost 4 bases and 10 bases, there was a span of 10 bases. The CDR3 loop spans 12 amino acids. The CDR3 loop reads CASSWGGGKLFF. The CDR3 DNA follows: TGTGCCAGCAGTTGGGGGGGCGGAAAACTGTTTTTT.

This clonotype was seen ten or more times. The chain links TRBV12-3 or TRBV12-4 to TRBJ1-2, with TRBD1 matching over 7 bases. V gave up 4 bases and J gave up 6 bases; unmatched junction bases: 8. The CDR3 is made up of 14 amino acids. The CDR3 reads CASSSLTGQHGYTF. CDR3 DNA sequence: TGTGCCAGCAGTTCCCTGACAGGGCAGCATGGCTACACCTTC.

The CDR3 loop is CASSVMNGNTIYF. The DNA of the CDR3 is TGTGCCAGCAGTGTAATGAACGGAAACACCATATATTTT. V usage is TRBV12-3 or TRBV12-4 and J usage is TRBJ1-3; D is unresolved. The V and J ends lost 5 bases and 4 bases respectively, with 9 bases between them. The CDR3 spans 13 residues.

This clonotype came up a few times. This chain uses TRBV25-1 with TRBJ2-3; 8 bases align to TRBD2. V shed 1 base and J 0 bases; nucleotides not matched to a gene: 3. Germline CDR1 is MGHDK and CDR2 is SYGVNS. This CDR3 spans 16 amino acids. The CDR3 nucleotides are TGTGCCAGCAGTGAATTCGGGGGGGCCAGCACAGATACGCAGTATTTT. It encodes CASSEFGGASTDTQYF.

This clonotype was counted between two and nine times. V and J are TRBV9 and TRBJ2-7; 9 nucleotides agree with TRBD2. The CDR3 contains 15 residues. Germline values: CDR1 SGDLS, CDR2 YYNGEE. V lost 0 bases to trimming and J lost 4 bases; unmatched junction nucleotides: 5. The CDR3 loop is CASSVAGTSLYEQYF. The CDR3 DNA reads as TGTGCCAGCAGCGTAGCCGGGACTAGCCTTTACGAGCAGTACTTC.

The V call is TRBV9, the J call TRBJ2-2; TRBD1 aligns across 10 bases. The CDR3 runs to 15 residues. Trimming cost V 3 bases and J 4 bases; bases outside gene matches: 3. CDR1 and CDR2 from the germline V gene are SGDLS and YYNGEE. The CDR3 spells CASSEGQGSTGELFF. The CDR3 DNA is TGTGCCAGCAGCGAGGGACAGGGGAGCACCGGGGAGCTGTTTTTT.

Turning to this clonotype: Mismatch with germline at one junction end may stem from a read error. The chain combines TRBV10-3 with TRBJ2-3, with D possibly TRBD2 on 7 matching bases. Germline V gives CDR1 ENHRY, CDR2 SYGVKD. The CDR3 has 16 amino acids. CDR3 in amino acids: CAISDMGRGATDTQYF. The CDR3 DNA reads as TGTGCCATTAGTGATATGGGACGGGGGGCAACAGATACGCAGTATTTT.

A note on this clonotype: This could be a read error, since a much larger clone is one nucleotide away. The chain recombines TRBV7-9 with TRBJ2-5; D is unresolved. The CDR3 runs to 13 residues. The germline V gene has CDR1 SEHNR and CDR2 FQNEAQ (reference sequence). V was trimmed by 1 base and J by 11 bases, leaving 14 bases between them. As DNA, the CDR3 is TGTGCCAGCAGCTTAGAAGGTAGCCCCCTGCAGTACTTC. Translation gives CASSLEGSPLQYF.

V is TRBV7-9 and J is TRBJ2-5; TRBD2 aligns across 7 bases. The germline gives CDR1 SEHNR, CDR2 FQNEAQ (reference sequence). V lost 5 bases, J lost 9 bases, and 9 bases stayed unmatched. The CDR3 is made up of 13 amino acids. The CDR3, as DNA: TGTGCCAGCAGCCCGGTTCTCGGGGGGTCCCAGTACTTC. It codes for CASSPVLGGSQYF.

The chain joins TRBV5-1 to TRBJ1-1; a possible D gene is TRBD1 (6 bases). CDR1 and CDR2 from the germline V gene are SGHRS and YFSETQ. The V gene lost 4 bases and the J gene lost 7 bases, with 17 bases spanning the gap. The CDR3 runs 14 residues. CDR3 protein: CASSPRTVNVEAFF. CDR3 bases: TGCGCCAGCAGCCCTCGGACAGTCAACGTTGAAGCTTTCTTT.